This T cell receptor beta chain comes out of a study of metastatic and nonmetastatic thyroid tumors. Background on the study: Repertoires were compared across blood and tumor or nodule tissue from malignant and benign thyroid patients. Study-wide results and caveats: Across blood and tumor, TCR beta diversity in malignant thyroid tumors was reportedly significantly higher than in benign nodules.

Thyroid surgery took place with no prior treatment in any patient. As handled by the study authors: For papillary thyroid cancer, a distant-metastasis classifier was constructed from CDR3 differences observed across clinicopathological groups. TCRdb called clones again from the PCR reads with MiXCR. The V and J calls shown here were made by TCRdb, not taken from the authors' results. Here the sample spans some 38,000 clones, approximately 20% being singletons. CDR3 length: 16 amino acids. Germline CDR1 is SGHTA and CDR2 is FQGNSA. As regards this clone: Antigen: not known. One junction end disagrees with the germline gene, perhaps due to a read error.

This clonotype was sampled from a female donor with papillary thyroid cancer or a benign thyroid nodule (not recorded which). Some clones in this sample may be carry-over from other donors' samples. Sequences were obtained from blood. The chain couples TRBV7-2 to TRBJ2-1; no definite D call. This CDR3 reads CASSPEPLTEYNEKFF. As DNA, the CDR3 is TGTGCCAGCAGCCCCGAGCCCCTAACCGAGTACAATGAGAAGTTCTTC.